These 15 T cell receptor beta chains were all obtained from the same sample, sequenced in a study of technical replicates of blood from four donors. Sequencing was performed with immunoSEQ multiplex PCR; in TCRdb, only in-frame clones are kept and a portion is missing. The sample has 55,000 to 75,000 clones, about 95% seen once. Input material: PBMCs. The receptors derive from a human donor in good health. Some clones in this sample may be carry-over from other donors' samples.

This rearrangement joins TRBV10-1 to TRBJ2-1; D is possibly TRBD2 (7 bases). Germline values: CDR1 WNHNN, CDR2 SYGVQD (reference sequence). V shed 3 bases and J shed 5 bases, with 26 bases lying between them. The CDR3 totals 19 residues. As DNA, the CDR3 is TGCGCCAGCAGTGATGGGCCCTGGCCCCTGAGCGGGACAAACAATGAGCAGTTCTTC. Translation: CASSDGPWPLSGTNNEQFF.

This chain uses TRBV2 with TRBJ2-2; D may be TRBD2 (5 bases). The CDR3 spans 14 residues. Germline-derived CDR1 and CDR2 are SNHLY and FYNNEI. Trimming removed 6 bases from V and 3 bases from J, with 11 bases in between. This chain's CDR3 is CASSGLGYTGELFF. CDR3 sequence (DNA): TGTGCCAGCAGCGGACTGGGTTACACCGGGGAGCTGTTTTTT. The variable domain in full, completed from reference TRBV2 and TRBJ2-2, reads EPEVTQTPSHQVTQMGQEVILRCVPISNHLYFYWYRQILGQKVEFLVSFYNNEISEKSEIFDDQFSVERPDGSNFTLKIRSTKLEDSAMYFCASSGLGYTGELFFGEGSRLTVL.

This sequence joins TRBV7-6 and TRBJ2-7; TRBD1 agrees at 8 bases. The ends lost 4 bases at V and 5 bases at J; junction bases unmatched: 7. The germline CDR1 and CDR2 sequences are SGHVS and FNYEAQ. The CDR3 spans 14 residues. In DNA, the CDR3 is TGTGCCAGCAGCTCATATGACAGGGGCCACGAGCAGTACTTC. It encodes CASSSYDRGHEQYF.

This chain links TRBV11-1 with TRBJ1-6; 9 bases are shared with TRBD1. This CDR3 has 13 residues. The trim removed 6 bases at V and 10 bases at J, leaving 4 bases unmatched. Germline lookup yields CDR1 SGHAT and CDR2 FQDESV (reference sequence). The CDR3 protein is CASSSGTGSPLHF. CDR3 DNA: TGTGCCAGCAGTTCCGGGACAGGGTCACCCCTCCACTTT.

The chain's CDR3 is CASSRRLAGGTGELFF. The CDR3 coding sequence is TGCGCCAGCAGCCGTCGACTAGCGGGAGGGACCGGGGAGCTGTTTTTT. J is TRBJ2-2 and V is TRBV4-3; 14 bases align to TRBD2. Germline V CDR1 and CDR2: LGHNA, YSLEER. This CDR3 contains 16 residues. Losses at the gene ends were 4 bases for V and 5 bases for J; bases not matched to a gene: 3.

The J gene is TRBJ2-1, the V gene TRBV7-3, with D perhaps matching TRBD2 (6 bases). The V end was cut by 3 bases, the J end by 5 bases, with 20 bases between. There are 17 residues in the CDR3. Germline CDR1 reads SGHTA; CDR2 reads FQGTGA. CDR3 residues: CASSLGTAPFGDNEQFF. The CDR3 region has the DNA TGTGCCAGCAGCTTGGGGACTGCCCCCTTCGGGGACAATGAGCAGTTCTTC.

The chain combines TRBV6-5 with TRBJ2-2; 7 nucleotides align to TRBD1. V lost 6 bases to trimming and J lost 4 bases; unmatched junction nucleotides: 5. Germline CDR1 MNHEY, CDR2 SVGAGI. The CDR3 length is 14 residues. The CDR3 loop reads CASSKTGPTGELFF. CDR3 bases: TGTGCCAGCAGCAAGACAGGGCCCACCGGGGAGCTGTTTTTT.

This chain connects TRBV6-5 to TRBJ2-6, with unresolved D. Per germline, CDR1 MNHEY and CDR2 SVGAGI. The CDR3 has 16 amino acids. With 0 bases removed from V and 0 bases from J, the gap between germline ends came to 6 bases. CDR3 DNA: TGTGCCAGCAGTTACTCGGCAGTCTCTGGGGCCAACGTCCTGACTTTC. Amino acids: CASSYSAVSGANVLTF.

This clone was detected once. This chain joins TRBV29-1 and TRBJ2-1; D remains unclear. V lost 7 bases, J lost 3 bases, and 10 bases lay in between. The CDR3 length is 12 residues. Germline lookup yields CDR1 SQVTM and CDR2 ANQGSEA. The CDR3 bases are TGCAGCGAGGAGACCGACTACAATGAGCAGTTCTTC. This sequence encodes CSEETDYNEQFF.

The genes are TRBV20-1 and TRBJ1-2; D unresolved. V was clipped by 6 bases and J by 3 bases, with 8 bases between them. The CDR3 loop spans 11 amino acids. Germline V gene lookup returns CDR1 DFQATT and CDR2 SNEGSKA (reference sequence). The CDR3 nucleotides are TGCAGTGCCTCCCGAGACTATGGCTACACCTTC. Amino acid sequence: CSASRDYGYTF.

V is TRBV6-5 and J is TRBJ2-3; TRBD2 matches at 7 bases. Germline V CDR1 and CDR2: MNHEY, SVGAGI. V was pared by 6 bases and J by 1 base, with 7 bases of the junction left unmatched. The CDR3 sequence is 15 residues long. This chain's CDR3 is CASRTGGLGTDTQYF. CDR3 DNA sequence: TGTGCCAGCAGAACGGGGGGACTGGGCACAGATACGCAGTATTTT.

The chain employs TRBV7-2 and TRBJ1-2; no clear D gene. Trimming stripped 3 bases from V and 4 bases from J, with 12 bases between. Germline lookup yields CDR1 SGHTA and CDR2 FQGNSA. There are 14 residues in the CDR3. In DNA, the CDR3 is TGTGCCAGCAGCTTCGTCGGCGCGGTCTATGGCTACACCTTC. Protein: CASSFVGAVYGYTF.

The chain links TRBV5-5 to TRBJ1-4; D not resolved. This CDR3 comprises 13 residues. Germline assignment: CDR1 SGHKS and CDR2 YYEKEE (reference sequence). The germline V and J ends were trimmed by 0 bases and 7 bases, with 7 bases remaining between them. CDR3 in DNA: TGTGCCAGCAGCTTGGCCGGGAGTGAAAAACTGTTTTTT. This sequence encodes CASSLAGSEKLFF.

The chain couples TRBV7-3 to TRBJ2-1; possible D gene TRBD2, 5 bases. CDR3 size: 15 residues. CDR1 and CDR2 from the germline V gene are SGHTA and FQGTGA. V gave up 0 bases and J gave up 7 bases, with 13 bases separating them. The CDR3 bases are TGTGCCAGCAGCTTAACCGGTGGGAGTTCTAATGAGCAGTTCTTC. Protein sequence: CASSLTGGSSNEQFF.

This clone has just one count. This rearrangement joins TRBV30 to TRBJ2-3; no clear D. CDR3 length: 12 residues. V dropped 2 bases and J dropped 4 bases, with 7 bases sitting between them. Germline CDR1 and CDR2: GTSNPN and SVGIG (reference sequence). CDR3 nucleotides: TGTGCCTGGAGTATCAACTCAGATACGCAGTATTTT. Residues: CAWSINSDTQYF.